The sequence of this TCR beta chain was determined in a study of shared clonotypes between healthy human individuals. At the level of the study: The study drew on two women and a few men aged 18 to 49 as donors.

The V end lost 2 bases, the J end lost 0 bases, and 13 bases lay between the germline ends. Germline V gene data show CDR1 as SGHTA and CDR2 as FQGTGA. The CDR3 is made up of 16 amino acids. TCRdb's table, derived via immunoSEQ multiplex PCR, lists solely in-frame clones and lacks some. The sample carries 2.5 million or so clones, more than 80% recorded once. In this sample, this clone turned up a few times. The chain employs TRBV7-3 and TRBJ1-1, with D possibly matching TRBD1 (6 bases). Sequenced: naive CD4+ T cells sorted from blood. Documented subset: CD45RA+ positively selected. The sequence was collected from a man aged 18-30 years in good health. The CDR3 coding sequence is TGTGCCAGCAGCTTATTGATGGCAGGGGTGAACACTGAAGCTTTCTTT. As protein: CASSLLMAGVNTEAFF.